A selection of T cell receptor beta chains follows, all from one sample in a study of T-cell memory formation after mild COVID-19. MiXCR, applied by TCRdb to the 5' RACE reads, yields one record per CDR3 protein. Among a few hundred thousand distinct CDR3 sequences listed, roughly 17% were seen once. Sequences were obtained from PBMCs or a T cell subset sorted from them (not recorded which). Receptor source: a man younger than 35 who had mild COVID-19 (a few samples of this study predate the infection). Cell type and time point are not known. The CDR3 runs from the conserved cysteine through the conserved F or W. Fields, in order: J gene, V gene, clone size, CDR3 protein. The listing skips clone size in some rows; elsewhere it reads once, few, many or a size class.

>TRBJ2-1|TRBV4-2|.
CASSQDLSLGDRVNEQFF
>TRBJ1-1|TRBV7-8|.
CASSAEGGVPEAFF
>TRBJ1-4|TRBV5-1|.
CASSQLGGTGEKLFF
>TRBJ1-2|TRBV7-9|.
CASTFMRAASYGYTF
>TRBJ2-7|TRBV20-1|few
CSAREPRGPYEQYF
>TRBJ2-3|TRBV7-8|few
CASSLEPVKDTQYF
>TRBJ2-3|TRBV12-3/TRBV12-4|few
CASKGGGSTDTQYF
>TRBJ2-1|TRBV7-2|.
CASSLGGPAYNEQFF
>TRBJ2-5|TRBV19|many
CASSIGGHLSGTQYF
>TRBJ2-5|TRBV5-1|.
CASSWGGHEETQYF
>TRBJ1-5|TRBV18|.
CASSRETGVSAQPQHF
>TRBJ2-1|TRBV18|.
CASSPIRGAEQFF
>TRBJ2-5|TRBV4-1|few
CASSQGGVAGSQETQYF
>TRBJ2-7|TRBV7-9|.
CASRSTGQGANEQYF
>TRBJ2-3|TRBV5-1|many
CASSLELGRDTQYF
>TRBJ1-1|TRBV12-3/TRBV12-4|few
CASSAGTGKAFF
>TRBJ2-7|TRBV5-1|many
CASSLALAGGYEQYF
>TRBJ2-2|TRBV6-2/TRBV6-3|few
CASSWRVNTGELFF
>TRBJ1-3|TRBV20-1|.
CSARDWADPSISGNTIYF
>TRBJ1-1|TRBV4-1|.
CASSQAPIGGDTEAFF
>TRBJ1-6|TRBV19|few
CASNLGRLSNSPLHF
>TRBJ2-7|TRBV20-1|.
CSARGQAYEQYF
>TRBJ1-5|TRBV30|.
CAARAGLWDNQPQHF
>TRBJ2-3|TRBV5-1|many
CASSLLGDTQYF
>TRBJ2-2|TRBV27|few
CASKRAGDTGELFF
>TRBJ1-5|TRBV6-2/TRBV6-3|few
CASSHRVGQPQHF
>TRBJ1-2|TRBV6-6|many
CASSSGTFYGYTF
>TRBJ1-6|TRBV7-9|.
CASSLAWRGPSPLHF
>TRBJ1-1|TRBV20-1|.
CSAPTAPNTEAFF
>TRBJ1-6|TRBV6-4|.
CASSSEGAGSPLHF
>TRBJ2-7|TRBV12-3/TRBV12-4|.
CASSLRDGSSYEQYF
>TRBJ1-1|TRBV7-2|many
CASSSQGASTEAFF
>TRBJ2-1|TRBV4-3|few
CASSLISGGAGSEQFF
>TRBJ1-6|TRBV18|.
CASNSGQYNSPLHF
>TRBJ1-1|TRBV9|.
CASSVTGAPNTEAFF
>TRBJ1-1|TRBV5-1|few
CASRNGRGKAFF
>TRBJ2-1|TRBV7-2|few
CASSLDRDGTSEQFF
>TRBJ2-5|TRBV4-1|.
CASSQVGQGVGTQYF
>TRBJ1-1|TRBV29-1|.
CSVPGGAGNTEAFF
>TRBJ1-3|TRBV6-6|few
CASSYSLSSGNTIYF
>TRBJ2-5|TRBV29-1|few
CSVEGGARETQYF
>TRBJ2-4|TRBV11-3|.
CASSDEQSGLAKNIQYF
>TRBJ2-3|TRBV6-5|many
CASSPPGEDTQYF
>TRBJ2-5|TRBV12-3/TRBV12-4|.
CASSRPPSRGTQYF
>TRBJ2-7|TRBV12-5|.
CASGLVLGSLDFEQYF
>TRBJ2-3|TRBV5-1|many
CASSLGATDTDTQYF
>TRBJ1-2|TRBV12-5|.
CASARGYGYTF
>TRBJ2-3|TRBV29-1|.
CSVAQRGLRTDTQYF